This T cell receptor beta chain was obtained from a study of T cell repertoires in ileal Crohn's disease. On the study more broadly: Postoperative therapy was given to about half: around eleven thiopurines, about 20 anti-TNF agents. Study-wide findings and caveats: Every patient over 26.8% clonality showed endoscopic recurrence. Compared with non-smokers, active smokers at surgery showed more clonal expansions.

Per germline, CDR1 LGHNA and CDR2 YSLEER. Trimming pared 0 bases from V and 2 bases from J, leaving 12 bases between. CDR3 size: 16 residues. Only in-frame clones appear in the TCRdb table, and some are missing; sequencing was by immunoSEQ multiplex PCR. The sample shows some 14,000 clones, roughly 85% of them seen only once. Worth noting for this clone: Its antigen is unknown.

The clonotype was recovered from an adult with Crohn's disease. The rearrangement uses TRBV4-3 and TRBJ2-3; TRBD2 might be the D (5 bases). Sequenced sample: ileal tissue. CDR3 in DNA: TGCGCCAGCAGCCAAGATGAGCGAGGGTACACAGATACGCAGTATTTT. Amino acid sequence: CASSQDERGYTDTQYF.